This T cell receptor (beta chain) was sequenced for a study of T and B cells in COVID-19 patients. About the study: At median age around 37 years, recovered patients were younger than active-infection patients at 67. Of 20 active-infection patients, roughly 18 carried comorbidities linked to unfavorable COVID-19 outcome.

Each TRB amplification used roughly 250-550 ng of genomic DNA from blood. CDR1 is MNHEY and CDR2 is SVGAGI in the germline V gene. V lost 6 bases and J 6 bases, leaving 14 bases between the germline ends. The CDR3 consists of 13 residues. Multiplex PCR with BIOMED2 TRB-A/B primer pools amplified TRB rearrangements. TCRdb itself ran the multiplex PCR reads through MiXCR, one entry per CDR3 protein. The sample contains about 5,100 distinct CDR3 sequences, 21% of which appear only once. The specimen was blood. The receptor comes from a human donor with active COVID-19. The V and J genes are TRBV6-5 and TRBJ1-2; D gene uncertain. DNA for the CDR3: TGTGCCAGCAGCCGGGATTGGGCCGATGGCTACACCTTC. Residues: CASSRDWADGYTF.